Sequencing of this T cell receptor beta chain was carried out in a study of a mutant IDH1 vaccine in newly diagnosed glioma. The wider study: Vaccine dosing followed radiotherapy by 4-6 weeks, or accompanied temozolomide cycles. Whole-study findings and limits: The study observed vaccine-induced immune responses in around 94% of patients. Pseudoprogression seemingly bore no relation to changes in top peripheral T cell clonotypes.

Noted time point: week 47, end of study. Every single dose of the vaccine, 300 ug of mutant IDH1 20-mer peptide, came with topical imiquimod. The study gave patients eight vaccinations in weeks 1, 3, 5, 7, 11, 15, 19, 23. The CDR3 has 14 amino acids. Unmatched junction bases numbered 4, after V lost 2 bases and J lost 4 bases. CDR1 GTSNPN and CDR2 SVGIG come from the germline V gene (reference sequence). Only in-frame clones appear in the TCRdb table, and some are missing; sequencing was by immunoSEQ multiplex PCR. The table has 45,000 to 55,000 clones, 84% seen once. Of note for this clone: Its antigen is currently unknown.

J is TRBJ1-2 and V is TRBV30; 10 bases align to TRBD1. The specimen comprised PBMCs, sampled from a glioma patient whose treatment included an IDH1 peptide vaccine. The origin of this receptor is a woman between 25 and 40 years old with glioma. Some clones in this sample may be carry-over from other donors' samples. CDR3 in DNA: TGTGCCTGGAGTCCCGGGACAGGGGCCTATGGCTACACCTTC. It yields the protein CAWSPGTGAYGYTF.